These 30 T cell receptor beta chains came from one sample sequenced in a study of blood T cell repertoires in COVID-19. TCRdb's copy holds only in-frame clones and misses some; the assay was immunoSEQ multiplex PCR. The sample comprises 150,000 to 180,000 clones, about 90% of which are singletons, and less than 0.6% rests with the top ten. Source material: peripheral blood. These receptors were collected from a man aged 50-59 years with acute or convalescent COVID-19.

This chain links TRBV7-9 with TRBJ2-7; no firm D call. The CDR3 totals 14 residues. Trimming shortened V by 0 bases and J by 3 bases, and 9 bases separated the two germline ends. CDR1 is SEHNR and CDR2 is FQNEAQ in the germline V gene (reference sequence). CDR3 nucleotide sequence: TGTGCCAGCAGCTTAGCCGTGTCCGGCTACGAGCAGTACTTC. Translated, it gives CASSLAVSGYEQYF.

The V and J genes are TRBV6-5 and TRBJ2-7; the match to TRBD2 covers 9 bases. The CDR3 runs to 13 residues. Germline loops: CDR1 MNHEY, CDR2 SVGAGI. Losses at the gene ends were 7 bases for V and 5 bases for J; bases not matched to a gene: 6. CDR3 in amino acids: CASTVAGGNEQYV. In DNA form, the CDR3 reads TGTGCCAGCACTGTGGCGGGGGGGAACGAGCAGTACGTC.

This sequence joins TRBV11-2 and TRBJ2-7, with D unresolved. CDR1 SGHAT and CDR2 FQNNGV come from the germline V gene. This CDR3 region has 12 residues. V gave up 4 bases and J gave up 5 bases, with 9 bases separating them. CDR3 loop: CASSSTVDEQYF. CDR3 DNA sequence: TGTGCCAGCAGCTCCACAGTGGACGAGCAGTACTTC.

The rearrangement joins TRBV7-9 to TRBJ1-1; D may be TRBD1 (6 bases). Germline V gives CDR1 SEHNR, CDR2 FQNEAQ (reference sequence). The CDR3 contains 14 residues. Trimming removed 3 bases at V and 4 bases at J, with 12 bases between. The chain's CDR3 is CASSLQGMGTEAFF. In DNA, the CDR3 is TGTGCCAGCAGCTTGCAGGGGATGGGCACTGAAGCTTTCTTT.

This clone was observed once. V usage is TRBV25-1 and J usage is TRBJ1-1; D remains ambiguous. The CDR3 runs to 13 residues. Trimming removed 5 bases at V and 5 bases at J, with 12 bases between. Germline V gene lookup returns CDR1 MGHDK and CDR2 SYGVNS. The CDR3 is CASSPRSGTEAFF. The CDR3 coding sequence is TGTGCCAGCAGTCCTCGTTCGGGGACTGAAGCTTTCTTT. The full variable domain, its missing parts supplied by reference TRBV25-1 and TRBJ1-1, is EADIYQTPRYLVIGTGKKITLECSQTMGHDKMYWYQQDPGMELHLIHYSYGVNSTEKGDLSSESTVSRIRTEHFPLTLESARPSHTSQYLCASSPRSGTEAFFGQGTRLTVV.

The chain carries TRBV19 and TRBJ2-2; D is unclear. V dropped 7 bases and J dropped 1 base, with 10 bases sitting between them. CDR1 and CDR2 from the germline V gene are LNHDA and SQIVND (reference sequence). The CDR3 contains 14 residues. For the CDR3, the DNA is TGTGCCAGTACGGTTCTTCGGAACACCGGGGAGCTGTTTTTT. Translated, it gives CASTVLRNTGELFF.

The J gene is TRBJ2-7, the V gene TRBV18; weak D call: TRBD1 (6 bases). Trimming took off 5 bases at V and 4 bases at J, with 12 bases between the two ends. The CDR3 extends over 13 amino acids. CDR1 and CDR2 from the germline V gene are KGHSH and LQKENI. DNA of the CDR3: TGTGCCAGCTCAATCACAGGGTCTTACGAGCAGTACTTC. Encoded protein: CASSITGSYEQYF.

The CDR3 spells CASSSSGWWAEQYV. In nucleotides, the CDR3 is TGTGCCAGCAGCTCGTCGGGGTGGTGGGCCGAGCAGTACGTC. V usage is TRBV11-2 and J usage is TRBJ2-7; a possible D gene is TRBD2 (5 bases). Trimming shortened V by 4 bases and J by 6 bases, and 16 bases separated the two germline ends. The CDR3 contains 14 residues. Germline values: CDR1 SGHAT, CDR2 FQNNGV.

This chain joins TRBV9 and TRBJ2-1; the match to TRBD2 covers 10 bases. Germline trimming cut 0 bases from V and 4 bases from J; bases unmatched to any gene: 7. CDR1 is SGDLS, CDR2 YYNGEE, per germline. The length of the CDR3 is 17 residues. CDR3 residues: CASSVATGSGRYNEQFF. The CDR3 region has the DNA TGTGCCAGCAGCGTAGCTACGGGTAGCGGGAGGTACAATGAGCAGTTCTTC. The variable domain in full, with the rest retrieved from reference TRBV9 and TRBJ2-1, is DSGVTQTPKHLITATGQRVTLRCSPRSGDLSVYWYQQSLDQGLQFLIQYYNGEERAKGNILERFSAQQFPDLHSELNLSSLELGDSALYFCASSVATGSGRYNEQFFGPGTRLTVL.

The CDR3 region is CASSRQGALNEGYTF. The CDR3 coding sequence is TGCGCCAGCAGCCGTCAGGGGGCGCTGAACGAGGGCTACACCTTC. V usage is TRBV5-1 and J usage is TRBJ1-2; TRBD1 matches at 8 bases. Germline V gene sequence: CDR1 SGHRS, CDR2 YFSETQ. Germline trimming cut 4 bases from V and 8 bases from J; bases unmatched to any gene: 13. The CDR3 runs 15 residues.

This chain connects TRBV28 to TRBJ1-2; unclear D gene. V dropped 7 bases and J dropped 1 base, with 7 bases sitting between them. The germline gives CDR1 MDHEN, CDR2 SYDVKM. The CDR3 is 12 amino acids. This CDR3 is CASKPLNYGYTF. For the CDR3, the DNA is TGTGCCAGCAAGCCGCTTAACTATGGCTACACCTTC.

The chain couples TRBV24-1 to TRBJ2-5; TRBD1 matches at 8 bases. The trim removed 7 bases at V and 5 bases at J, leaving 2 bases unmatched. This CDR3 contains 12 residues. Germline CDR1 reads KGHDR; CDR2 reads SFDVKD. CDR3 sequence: CATRDREETQYF. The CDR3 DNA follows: TGTGCCACCAGGGACAGGGAGGAGACCCAGTACTTC.

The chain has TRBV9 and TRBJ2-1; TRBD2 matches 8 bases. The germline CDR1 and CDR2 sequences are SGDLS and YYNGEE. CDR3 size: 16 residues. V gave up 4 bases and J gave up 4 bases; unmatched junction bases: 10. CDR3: CASSHPRGATYNEQFF. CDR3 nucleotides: TGTGCCAGCAGCCACCCGCGGGGGGCCACATACAATGAGCAGTTCTTC.

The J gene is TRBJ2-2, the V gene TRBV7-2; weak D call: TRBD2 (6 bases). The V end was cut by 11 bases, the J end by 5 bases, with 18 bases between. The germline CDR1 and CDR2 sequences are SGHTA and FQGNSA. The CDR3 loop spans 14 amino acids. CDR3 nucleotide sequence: TGTGCCGGACGAATCGGGGGAGATACCGGGGAGCTGTTTTTT. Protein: CAGRIGGDTGELFF.

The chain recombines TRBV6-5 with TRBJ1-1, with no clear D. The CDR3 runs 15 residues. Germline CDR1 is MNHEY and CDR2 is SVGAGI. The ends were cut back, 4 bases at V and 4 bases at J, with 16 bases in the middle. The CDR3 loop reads CASSSRAMGGTEAFF. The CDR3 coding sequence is TGTGCCAGCAGTTCTCGGGCCATGGGAGGCACTGAAGCTTTCTTT.

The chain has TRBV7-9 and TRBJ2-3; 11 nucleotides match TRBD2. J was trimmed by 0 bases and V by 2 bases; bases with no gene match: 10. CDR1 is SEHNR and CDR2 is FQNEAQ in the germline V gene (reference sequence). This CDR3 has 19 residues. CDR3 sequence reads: CASSLLAGGPEGSTDTQYF. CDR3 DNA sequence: TGTGCCAGCAGCTTACTAGCGGGAGGCCCTGAAGGAAGCACAGATACGCAGTATTTT.

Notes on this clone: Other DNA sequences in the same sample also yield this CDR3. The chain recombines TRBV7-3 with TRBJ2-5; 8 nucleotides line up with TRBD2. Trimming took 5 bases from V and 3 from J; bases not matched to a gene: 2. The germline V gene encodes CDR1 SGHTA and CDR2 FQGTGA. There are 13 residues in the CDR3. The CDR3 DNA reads TGTGCCAGCAGCCTACTAGCGGAAGAGACCCAGTACTTC. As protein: CASSLLAEETQYF.

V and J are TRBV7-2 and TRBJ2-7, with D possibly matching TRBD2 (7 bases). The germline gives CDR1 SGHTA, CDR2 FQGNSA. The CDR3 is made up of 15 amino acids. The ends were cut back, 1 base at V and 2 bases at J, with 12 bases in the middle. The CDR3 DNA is TGTGCCAGCAGCTTAGGCGGGGGCAACACCTACGAGCAGTACGTC. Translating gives CASSLGGGNTYEQYV.

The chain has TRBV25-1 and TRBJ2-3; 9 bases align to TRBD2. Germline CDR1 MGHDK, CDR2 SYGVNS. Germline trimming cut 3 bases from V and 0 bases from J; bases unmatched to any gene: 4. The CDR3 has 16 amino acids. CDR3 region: CASSDLAGTSTDTQYF. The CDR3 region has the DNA TGTGCCAGCAGTGACCTAGCGGGAACTAGCACAGATACGCAGTATTTT.

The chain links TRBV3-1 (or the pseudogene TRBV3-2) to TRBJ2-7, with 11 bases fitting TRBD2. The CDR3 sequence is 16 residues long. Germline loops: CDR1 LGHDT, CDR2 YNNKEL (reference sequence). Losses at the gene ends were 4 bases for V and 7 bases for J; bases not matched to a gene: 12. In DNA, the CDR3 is TGTGCCAGCAGCCCCCAACTAGCGGGGGCCGGGCGAGAGCAGTACTTC. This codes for CASSPQLAGAGREQYF.

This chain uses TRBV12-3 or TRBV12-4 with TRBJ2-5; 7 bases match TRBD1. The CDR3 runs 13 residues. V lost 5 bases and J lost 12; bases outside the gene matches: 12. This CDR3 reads CASSPSRGREEYF. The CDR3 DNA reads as TGTGCCAGCAGTCCCTCGAGGGGGCGAGAGGAGTACTTC.

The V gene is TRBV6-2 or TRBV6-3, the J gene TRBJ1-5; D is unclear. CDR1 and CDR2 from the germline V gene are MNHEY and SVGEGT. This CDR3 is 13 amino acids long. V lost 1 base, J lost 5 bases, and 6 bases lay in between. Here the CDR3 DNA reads TGTGCCAGCAGTTACTGGAGTTATCAGCCCCAGCATTTT. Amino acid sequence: CASSYWSYQPQHF.

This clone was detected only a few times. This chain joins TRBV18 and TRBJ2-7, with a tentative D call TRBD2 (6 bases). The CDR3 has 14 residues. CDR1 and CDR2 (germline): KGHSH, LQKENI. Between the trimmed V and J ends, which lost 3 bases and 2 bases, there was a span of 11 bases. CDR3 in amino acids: CASSPGLTTYEQYF. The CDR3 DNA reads TGTGCCAGCTCACCGGGACTCACGACCTACGAGCAGTACTTC.

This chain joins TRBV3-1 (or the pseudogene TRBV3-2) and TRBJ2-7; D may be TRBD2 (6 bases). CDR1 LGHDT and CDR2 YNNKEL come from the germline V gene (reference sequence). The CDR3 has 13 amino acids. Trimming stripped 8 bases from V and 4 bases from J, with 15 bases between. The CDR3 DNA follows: TGTGCCAGCGAAGGGGACTCAAGTTACGAGCAGTACTTC. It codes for CASEGDSSYEQYF.

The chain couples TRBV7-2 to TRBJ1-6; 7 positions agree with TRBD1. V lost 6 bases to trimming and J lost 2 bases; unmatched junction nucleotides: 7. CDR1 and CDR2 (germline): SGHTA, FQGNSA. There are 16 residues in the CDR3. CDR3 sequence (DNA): TGTGCCAGCAGTCCTCGGGGACAGCCCTATAATTCACCCCTCCACTTT. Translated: CASSPRGQPYNSPLHF.

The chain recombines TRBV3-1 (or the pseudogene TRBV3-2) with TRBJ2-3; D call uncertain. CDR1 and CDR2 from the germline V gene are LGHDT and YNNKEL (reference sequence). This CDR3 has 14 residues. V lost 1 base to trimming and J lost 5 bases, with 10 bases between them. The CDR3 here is CASSQGSPGDTQYF. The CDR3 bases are TGTGCCAGCAGCCAAGGGTCTCCGGGAGATACGCAGTATTTT.

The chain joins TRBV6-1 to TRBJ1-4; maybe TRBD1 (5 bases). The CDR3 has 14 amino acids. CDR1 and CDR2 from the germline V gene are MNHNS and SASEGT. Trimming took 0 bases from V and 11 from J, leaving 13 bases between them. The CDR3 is CASSEAGTTGKLFF. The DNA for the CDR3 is TGTGCCAGCAGTGAAGCAGGGACTACCGGGAAACTGTTTTTT.

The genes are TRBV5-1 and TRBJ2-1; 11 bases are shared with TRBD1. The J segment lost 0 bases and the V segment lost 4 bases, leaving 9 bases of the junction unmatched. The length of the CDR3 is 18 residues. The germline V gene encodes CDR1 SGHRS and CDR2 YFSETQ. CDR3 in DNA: TGCGCCAGCAGCATTAGGACAGGGGGCCCTCGCTCCTACAATGAGCAGTTCTTC. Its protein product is CASSIRTGGPRSYNEQFF.

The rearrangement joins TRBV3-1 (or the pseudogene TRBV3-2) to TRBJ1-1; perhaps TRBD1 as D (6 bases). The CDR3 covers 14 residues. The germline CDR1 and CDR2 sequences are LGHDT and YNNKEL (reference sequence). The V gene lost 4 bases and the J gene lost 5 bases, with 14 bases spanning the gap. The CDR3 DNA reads TGTGCCAGCAGCCCACAGGGTGGACGGACTGAAGCTTTCTTT. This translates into CASSPQGGRTEAFF.

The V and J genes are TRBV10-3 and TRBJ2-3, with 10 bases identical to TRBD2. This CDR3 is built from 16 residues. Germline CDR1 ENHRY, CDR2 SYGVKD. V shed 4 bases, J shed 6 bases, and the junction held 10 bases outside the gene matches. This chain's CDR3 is CAISAGSSGSMDTQYF. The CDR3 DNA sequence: TGTGCCATCAGTGCAGGGTCTAGCGGGAGTATGGATACGCAGTATTTT.